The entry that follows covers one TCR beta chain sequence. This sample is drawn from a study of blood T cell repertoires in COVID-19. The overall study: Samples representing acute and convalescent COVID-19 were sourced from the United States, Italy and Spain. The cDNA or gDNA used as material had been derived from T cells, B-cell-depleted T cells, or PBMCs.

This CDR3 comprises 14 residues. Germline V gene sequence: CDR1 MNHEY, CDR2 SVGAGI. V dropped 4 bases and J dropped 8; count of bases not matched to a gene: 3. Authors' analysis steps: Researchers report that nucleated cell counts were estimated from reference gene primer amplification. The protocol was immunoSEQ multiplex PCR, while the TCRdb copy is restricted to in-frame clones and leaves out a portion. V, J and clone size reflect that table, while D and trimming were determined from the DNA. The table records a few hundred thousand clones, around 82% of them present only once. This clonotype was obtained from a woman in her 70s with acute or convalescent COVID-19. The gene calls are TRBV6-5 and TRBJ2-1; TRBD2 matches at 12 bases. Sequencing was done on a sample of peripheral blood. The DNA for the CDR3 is TGTGCCAGCAGTTTAGGGACTAGCGGGCATGAGCAGTTCTTC. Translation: CASSLGTSGHEQFF.